This entry features one TCR beta chain sequence. The target of this receptor is not known. No base quality information exists; no much larger clone differs at one position. The data were taken from a study of control samples from healthy donors and cancer patients (dated by TCRdb to about 2020). The library came from the immunoSEQ multiplex PCR assay. TCRdb provides this immuneACCESS table in a form limited to in-frame rearrangements. Some clones are lacking; in checked studies, under half of them reflect an unresolved V gene, and why the rest are absent is not known. Across this sample there are 150,000 to 200,000 clones, with about 94% seen only once. The ten most abundant clones make up about 8.5% of the sample. V is reduced by 1 base and J by 0 bases, leaving a spacing of 7 bases between them. CDR1 and CDR2, per the germline V gene, are SGHTA and FQGTGA. From its cysteine to its phenylalanine, the CDR3 spans 15 amino acids. The entry retains the CDR3 DNA only, 45 bases that are in frame from base 1.

The sequence was collected from a woman aged 40 to 50 in good health. Material for sequencing was blood. Recombination joined TRBV7-3 with TRBJ2-1; the D gene is possibly TRBD2, with 5 bases matching. CDR3 protein: CASSLMGSSYNEQFF. The DNA is as follows: TGTGCCAGCAGCTTAATGGGGAGCTCCTACAATGAGCAGTTCTTC.